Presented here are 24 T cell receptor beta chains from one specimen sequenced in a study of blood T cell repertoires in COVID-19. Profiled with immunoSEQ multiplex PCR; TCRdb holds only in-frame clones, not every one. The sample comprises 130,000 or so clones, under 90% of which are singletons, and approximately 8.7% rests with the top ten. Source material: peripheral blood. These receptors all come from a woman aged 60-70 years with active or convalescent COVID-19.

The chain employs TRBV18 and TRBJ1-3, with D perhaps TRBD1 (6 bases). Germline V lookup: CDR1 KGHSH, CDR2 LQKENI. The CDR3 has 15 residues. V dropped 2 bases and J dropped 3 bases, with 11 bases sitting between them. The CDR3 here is CASSPNPGDGNTIYF. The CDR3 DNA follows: TGTGCCAGCTCACCAAATCCAGGGGATGGAAACACCATATATTTT. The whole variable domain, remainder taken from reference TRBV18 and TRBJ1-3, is NAGVMQNPRHLVRRRGQEARLRCSPMKGHSHVYWYRQLPEEGLKFMVYLQKENIIDESGMPKERFSAEFPKEGPSILRIQQVVRGDSAAYFCASSPNPGDGNTIYFGEGSWLTVV.

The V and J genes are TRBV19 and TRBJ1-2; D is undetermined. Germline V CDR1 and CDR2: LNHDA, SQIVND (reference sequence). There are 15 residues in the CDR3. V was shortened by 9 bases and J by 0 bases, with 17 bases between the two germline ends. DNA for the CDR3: TGTGCCAGCAACTTTCGTCCGACTTCTAACTATGGCTACACCTTC. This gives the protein CASNFRPTSNYGYTF.

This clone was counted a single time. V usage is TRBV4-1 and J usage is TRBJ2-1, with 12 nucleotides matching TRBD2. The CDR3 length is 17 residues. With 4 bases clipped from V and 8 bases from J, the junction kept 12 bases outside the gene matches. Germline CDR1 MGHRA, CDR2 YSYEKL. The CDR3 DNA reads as TGCGCCAGCAGCCTTACTGTGACTAGCGGGGGTCGGGATGAGCAGTTCTTC. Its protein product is CASSLTVTSGGRDEQFF.

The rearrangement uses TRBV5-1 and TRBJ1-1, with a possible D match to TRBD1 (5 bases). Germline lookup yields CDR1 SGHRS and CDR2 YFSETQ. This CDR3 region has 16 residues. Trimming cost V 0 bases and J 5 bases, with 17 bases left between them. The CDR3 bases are TGCGCCAGCAGCTTGGGCTCGGGACTAAAGAGAACTGAAGCTTTCTTT. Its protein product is CASSLGSGLKRTEAFF.

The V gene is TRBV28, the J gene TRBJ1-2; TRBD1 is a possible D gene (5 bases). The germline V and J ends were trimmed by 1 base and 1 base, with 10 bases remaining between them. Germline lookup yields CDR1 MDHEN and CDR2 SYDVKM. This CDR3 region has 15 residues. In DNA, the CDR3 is TGTGCCAGCAGTTTATTGGGGGAGGATAACTATGGCTACACCTTC. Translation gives CASSLLGEDNYGYTF.

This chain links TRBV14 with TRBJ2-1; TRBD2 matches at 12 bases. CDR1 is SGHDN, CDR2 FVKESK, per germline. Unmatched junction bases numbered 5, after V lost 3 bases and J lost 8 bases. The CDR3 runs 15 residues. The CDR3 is CASSQLTSGSYEQFF. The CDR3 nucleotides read TGTGCCAGCAGCCAGTTGACTAGCGGGAGTTATGAGCAGTTCTTC.

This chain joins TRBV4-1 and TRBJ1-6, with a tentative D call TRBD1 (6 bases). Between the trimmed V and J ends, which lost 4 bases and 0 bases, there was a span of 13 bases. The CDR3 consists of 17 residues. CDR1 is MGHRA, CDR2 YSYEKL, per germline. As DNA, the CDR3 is TGCGCCAGCAGCCCGCGGAGGACAGTCTCCTATAATTCACCCCTCCACTTT. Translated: CASSPRRTVSYNSPLHF.

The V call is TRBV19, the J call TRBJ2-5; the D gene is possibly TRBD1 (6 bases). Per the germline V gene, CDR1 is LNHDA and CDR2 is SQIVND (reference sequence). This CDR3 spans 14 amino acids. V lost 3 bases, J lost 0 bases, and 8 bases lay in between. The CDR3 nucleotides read TGTGCCAGTAGTATTTCAGGGGACCAAGAGACCCAGTACTTC. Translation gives CASSISGDQETQYF.

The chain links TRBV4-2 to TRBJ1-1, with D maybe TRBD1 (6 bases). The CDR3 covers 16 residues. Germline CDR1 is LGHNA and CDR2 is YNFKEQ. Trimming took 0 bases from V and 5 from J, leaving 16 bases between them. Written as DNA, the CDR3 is TGTGCCAGCAGCCAAGATAGGGGGGGCCTGGGGACTGAAGCTTTCTTT. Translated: CASSQDRGGLGTEAFF.

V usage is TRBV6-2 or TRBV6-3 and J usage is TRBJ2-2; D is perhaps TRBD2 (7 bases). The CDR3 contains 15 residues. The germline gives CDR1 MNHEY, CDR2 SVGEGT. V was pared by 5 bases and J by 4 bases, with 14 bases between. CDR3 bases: TGTGCCAGCAGTAGGGGGGGAGTCGGCACCGGGGAGCTGTTTTTT. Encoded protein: CASSRGGVGTGELFF.

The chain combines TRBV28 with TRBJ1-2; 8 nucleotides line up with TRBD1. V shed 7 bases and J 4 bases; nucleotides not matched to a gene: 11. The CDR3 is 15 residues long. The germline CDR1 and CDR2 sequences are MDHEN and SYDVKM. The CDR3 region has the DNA TGTGCCAGCACCATTACCGGACAGGGATCCTATGGCTACACCTTC. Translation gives CASTITGQGSYGYTF.

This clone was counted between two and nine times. The CDR3 loop is CASIPRGLGADTQYF. The CDR3 DNA is TGTGCCAGCATCCCTAGGGGACTAGGAGCTGATACGCAGTATTTT. This sequence joins TRBV6-5 and TRBJ2-3; 8 nucleotides agree with TRBD2. The germline gives CDR1 MNHEY, CDR2 SVGAGI. The CDR3 is 15 amino acids. The V segment lost 7 bases and the J segment 6 bases; nucleotides outside the gene matches: 12.

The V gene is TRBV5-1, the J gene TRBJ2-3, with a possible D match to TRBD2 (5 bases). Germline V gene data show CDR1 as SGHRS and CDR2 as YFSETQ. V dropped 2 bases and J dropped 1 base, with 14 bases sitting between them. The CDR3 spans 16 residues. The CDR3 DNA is TGCGCCAGCAGCTTCGATACTAGTACCGGCACAGATACGCAGTATTTT. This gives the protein CASSFDTSTGTDTQYF.

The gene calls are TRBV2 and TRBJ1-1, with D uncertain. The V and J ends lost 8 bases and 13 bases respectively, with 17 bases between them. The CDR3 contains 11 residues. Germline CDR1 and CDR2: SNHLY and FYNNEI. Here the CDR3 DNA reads TGTGCCAGCTCTGATCAGGTTGTAGGTTTCTTT. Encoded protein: CASSDQVVGFF.

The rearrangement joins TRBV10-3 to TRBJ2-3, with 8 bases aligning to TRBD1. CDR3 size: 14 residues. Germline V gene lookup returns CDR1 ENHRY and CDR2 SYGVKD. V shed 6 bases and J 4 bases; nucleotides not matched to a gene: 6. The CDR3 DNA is TGTGCCATCAGGAGGACAGGGTTTGCAGATACGCAGTATTTT. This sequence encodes CAIRRTGFADTQYF.

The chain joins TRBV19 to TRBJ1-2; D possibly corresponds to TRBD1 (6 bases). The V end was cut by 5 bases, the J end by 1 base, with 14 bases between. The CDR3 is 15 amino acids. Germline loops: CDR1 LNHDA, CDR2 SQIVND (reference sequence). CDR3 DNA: TGTGCCAGTAGTGACCAGGGGCGTCTTAACTATGGCTACACCTTC. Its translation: CASSDQGRLNYGYTF. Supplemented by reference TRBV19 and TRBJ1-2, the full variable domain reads DGGITQSPKYLFRKEGQNVTLSCEQNLNHDAMYWYRQDPGQGLRLIYYSQIVNDFQKGDIAEGYSVSREKKESFPLTVTSAQKNPTAFYLCASSDQGRLNYGYTFGSGTRLTVV.

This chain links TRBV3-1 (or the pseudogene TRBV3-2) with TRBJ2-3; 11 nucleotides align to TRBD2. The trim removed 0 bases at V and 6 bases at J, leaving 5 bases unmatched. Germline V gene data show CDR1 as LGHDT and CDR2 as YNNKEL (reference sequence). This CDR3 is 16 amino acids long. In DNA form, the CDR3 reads TGTGCCAGCAGCCAAGATCCTAGCGGGGGGTTGGATACGCAGTATTTT. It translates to CASSQDPSGGLDTQYF.

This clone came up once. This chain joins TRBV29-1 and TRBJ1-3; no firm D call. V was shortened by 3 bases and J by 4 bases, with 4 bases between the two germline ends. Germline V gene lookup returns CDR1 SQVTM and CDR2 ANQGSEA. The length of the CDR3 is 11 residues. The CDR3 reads CSVDLGNTIYF. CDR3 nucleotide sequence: TGCAGCGTTGACTTAGGAAACACCATATATTTT.

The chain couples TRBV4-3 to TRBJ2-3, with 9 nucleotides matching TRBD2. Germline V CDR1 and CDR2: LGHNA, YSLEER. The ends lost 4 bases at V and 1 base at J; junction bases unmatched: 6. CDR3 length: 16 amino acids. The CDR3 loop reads CASSRLAGDGTDTQYF. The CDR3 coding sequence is TGCGCCAGCAGCCGATTAGCGGGAGACGGCACAGATACGCAGTATTTT.

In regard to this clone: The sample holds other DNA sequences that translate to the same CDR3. The CDR3: CASSLGGAGNTIYF. CDR3 coding DNA: TGTGCCAGCAGTTTAGGGGGGGCTGGAAACACCATATATTTT. The rearrangement uses TRBV27 and TRBJ1-3, with D possibly being TRBD1 (5 bases). In germline, CDR1 is MNHEY, CDR2 SMNVEV (reference sequence). V was cut by 2 bases and J by 2 bases, with 7 bases left in between. This CDR3 contains 14 residues.

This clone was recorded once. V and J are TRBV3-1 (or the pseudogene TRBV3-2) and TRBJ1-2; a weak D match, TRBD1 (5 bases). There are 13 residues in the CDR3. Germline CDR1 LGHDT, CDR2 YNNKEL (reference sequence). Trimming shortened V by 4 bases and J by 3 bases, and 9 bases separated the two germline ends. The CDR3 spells CASSRKGYYGYTF. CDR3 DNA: TGTGCCAGCAGCCGGAAGGGGTACTATGGCTACACCTTC.

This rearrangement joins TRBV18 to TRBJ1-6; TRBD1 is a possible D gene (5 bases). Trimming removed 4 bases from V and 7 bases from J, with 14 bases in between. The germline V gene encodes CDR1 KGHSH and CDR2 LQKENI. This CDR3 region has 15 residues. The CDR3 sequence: CASSRDGADNSPLHF. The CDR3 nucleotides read TGTGCCAGCTCACGAGATGGGGCAGACAATTCACCCCTCCACTTT.

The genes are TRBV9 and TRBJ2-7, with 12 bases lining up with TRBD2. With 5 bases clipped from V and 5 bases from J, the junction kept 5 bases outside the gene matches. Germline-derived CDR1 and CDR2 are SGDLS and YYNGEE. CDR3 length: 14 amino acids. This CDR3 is CASRRGLAGDEQYF. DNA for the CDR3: TGTGCCAGCAGGAGGGGACTAGCGGGTGACGAGCAGTACTTC.

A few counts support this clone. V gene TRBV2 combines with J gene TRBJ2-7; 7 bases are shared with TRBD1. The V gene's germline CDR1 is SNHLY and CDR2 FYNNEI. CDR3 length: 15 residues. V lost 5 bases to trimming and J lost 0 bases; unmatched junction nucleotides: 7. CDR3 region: CASSLQGSPSYEQYV. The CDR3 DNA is TGTGCCAGCAGTCTACAGGGGTCCCCCTCCTACGAGCAGTACGTC.